What follows is one T cell receptor beta chain and its context. TCRdb reprocessed the 5' RACE reads with MiXCR, giving one entry per CDR3 protein. The sample shows around 340,000 distinct CDR3 sequences, approximately 9.1% of them seen only once. This record belongs to a study of identical twins. Trimming shortened V by 2 bases and J by 2 bases, and 8 bases separated the two germline ends. The CDR3 covers 14 residues. Sample: naive T cells sorted from blood. The origin of this receptor is a woman between 45 and 65 years old in good health. The chain uses TRBV12-3 or TRBV12-4 and TRBJ2-3; D not certain. The CDR3 region has the DNA TGTGCCAGCAGTTTAACACGGTTCACAGATACGCAGTATTTT. Translating gives CASSLTRFTDTQYF.